This T cell receptor (beta chain) was sequenced in a study of somatic mutations in cytotoxic T cells in rheumatoid arthritis. Study summary: Flow cytometric sorting isolated some V beta antibody-stained T-cell populations at nearly 100% purity, and among them were V beta1+ cells that underwent TCRB sequencing.

The healthy control group was made up of blood donors, who had a median age of roughly 60 years (range roughly 21-70) and were under 70% female. The CDR3 spans 14 residues. General study points: Antigenic targets recognized by the expanded CD8+ clones remained undetermined.

Here immunoSEQ multiplex PCR was the method, and the copy in TCRdb shows in-frame clones only, minus some. This table has approximately 12,000 clones, approximately 80% appearing once. For this clone: As yet, its antigen is unknown.

The source material was CD8+ T cells sorted from blood. This clonotype was obtained from a man between 45 and 60 years old in good health. This rearrangement joins TRBV21-1 to TRBJ2-7; the D call in the table, TRBD1, was not verified against the DNA. TRBV21-1 is described as a pseudogene. The CDR3 DNA follows: TGTGCCAGCAGCCGATGGCGGGACAGGGTAGAGCAGTACGTC. Translated, it gives CASSRWRDRVEQYV.